This T cell receptor (beta chain) was captured in a study of blood T cell repertoires in COVID-19 (dated by TCRdb to the early 2020s). In terms of the full investigation: Samples covering the acute and convalescent phases of COVID-19 were provided by collaborators in the United States, Italy and Spain. The dataset comprised deeply sampled blood TCRbeta repertoires from subjects exposed to, actively infected with, or recovered from COVID-19. The repertoires were made available in a free public database intended to serve as a resource for research on the immune response to SARS-CoV-2. The prospective study material was composed of cDNA or gDNA derived from T cells, B-cell-depleted T cells, or PBMCs. Samples were obtained from the ongoing ImmuneRACE study (first 160 participants) and from 1,254 subjects provided by 6 global collaborators. The sample metadata nearly always contained a de-identified subject ID, COVID-19 status, age in years and sex. HLA class I and class II types, where available, came from metadata supplied by the sample provider rather than from assay-based typing. Overall study results and their limits: The quantity of clinical and demographic metadata differed by source and by participant and was supplied without curation.

TCRbeta CDR3 regions were amplified from genomic DNA using the immunoSEQ Assay, a bias-controlled multiplex PCR. The study's processing was this. The number of nucleated cells in each sample was estimated from the amplification of reference gene primers within the assay. Sequence reads were collapsed and filtered to measure the absolute abundance of every unique TCRbeta CDR3 rearrangement. For each sample, productive Simpson clonality was calculated as the square root of Simpson's diversity index across productive rearrangements. This immuneACCESS table, as held by TCRdb, lists in-frame sequences with V and J called but not all clones. Of the missing ones, under half trace to an unresolved V gene in checked studies; the others have no known cause. V, J and clone size were drawn from that table, and D and trimming were deduced from the DNA. The sample yields a few hundred thousand clones; roughly 90% were counted once. Jointly, the top ten make up roughly 1.9% of the sample.

One collaborating source in Seattle enrolled patients while the patients were actively infected and followed the patients over time throughout the course of disease. Each collaborating institution followed its own protocols to collect whole blood in K2EDTA tubes. For TCRbeta analysis, collaborators shipped samples as frozen whole blood, isolated PBMCs, or DNA extracted from either of those sample types. The junction shows trimming of 3 bases on V and 6 bases on J, plus 6 bases between the germline ends. Taken from the germline V gene (reference sequence), the CDR1 and CDR2 loops are LNHDA and SQIVND. From the cysteine up to the phenylalanine, the CDR3 has a length of 13 residues. Only the CDR3 portion is preserved as DNA: 39 bases, with reading frame beginning at the first base. Concerning this clone itself: Its antigen remains undetermined. Base qualities are not at hand, and no much larger clone is one base apart.

The chain couples TRBV19 to TRBJ1-6; perhaps TRBD1 is the D gene, with 5 bases matching. The specimen was peripheral blood. This sequence was found in a woman in her 30s with COVID-19, enrolled during active disease. The CDR3 protein: CASSIQGNSPLHF. The bases read TGTGCCAGTAGTATCCAGGGTAATTCACCCCTCCACTTT.